Below are 9 T cell receptor beta chains sequenced from a single sample in a study of blood T cells in healthy people across ages. Alongside a J-beta primer mix, a sample-barcoded 5' primer served in a second PCR lasting about 7 to 12 cycles. TCRdb fed the 5' RACE reads into MiXCR, producing one record per CDR3 protein. This sample has approximately 680,000 distinct CDR3 sequences, with 32% found just once. Sequencing used blood. The receptors come from a woman at least 80 years old in good health.

This clonotype was seen many times. The rearrangement links TRBV4-3 to TRBJ2-3, with D possibly being TRBD1 (6 bases). V dropped 4 bases and J dropped 0 bases, with 17 bases sitting between them. The CDR3 runs to 17 residues. Germline values: CDR1 LGHNA, CDR2 YSLEER. CDR3: CASSPSQGPISTDTQYF. CDR3 DNA sequence: TGCGCCAGCAGCCCCTCGCAGGGGCCGATTAGCACAGATACGCAGTATTTT.

This clonotype came up once. A much larger clone lies one base from this, so it may be a read error. This chain links TRBV6-2 or TRBV6-3 with TRBJ1-2, with D perhaps matching TRBD1 (5 bases). The V gene's germline CDR1 is MNHEY and CDR2 SVGEGT. CDR3 length equals 16 residues. Trimming left V 6 bases short and J 7 bases short, with 24 bases between. The CDR3 is CASRGTGTPEGGGYTF. CDR3 DNA: TGTGCCAGCAGAGGGACTGGGACGCCGGAGGGTGGTGGCTACACCTTC.

This clonotype was detected many times. A much more abundant neighbour one base away suggests this may be a read error. J is TRBJ2-1 and V is TRBV7-3, with D perhaps matching TRBD1 (5 bases). CDR3 length equals 16 residues. Germline V gives CDR1 SGHTA, CDR2 FQGTGA. Trimming cost V 2 bases and J 7 bases, with 18 bases left between them. CDR3 region: CASSLVIQGPWNEQFF. CDR3 nucleotides: TGTGCCAGCAGCTTAGTGATCCAGGGCCCTTGGAATGAGCAGTTCTTC.

Many counts were recorded for this clonotype. The rearrangement joins TRBV5-1 to TRBJ2-4; D uncertain. CDR3 length: 16 residues. The V gene lost 0 bases and the J gene lost 1 base, with 11 bases spanning the gap. Germline V gene lookup returns CDR1 SGHRS and CDR2 YFSETQ. The chain's CDR3 is CASSLVTAGAKNIQYF. As DNA, the CDR3 is TGCGCCAGCAGCTTGGTTACAGCCGGGGCCAAAAACATTCAGTACTTC.

Of note for this clonotype: One end of the junction fails to match germline, which may point to a read error. The gene calls are TRBV7-8 and TRBJ1-2, with D perhaps matching TRBD1 (5 bases). There are 15 residues in the CDR3. CDR1 is SGHVS and CDR2 is FQNEAQ in the germline V gene. The CDR3, as DNA: TGCGCCAGCAGCCAACCTGGGACCGATCCGGCTGGCTACACCTTC. The encoded protein is CASSQPGTDPAGYTF.

This clonotype has ten or more counts. This rearrangement joins TRBV4-2 to TRBJ2-1; 8 nucleotides agree with TRBD2. The CDR3 is 20 amino acids. Germline V lookup: CDR1 LGHNA, CDR2 YNFKEQ. J gave up 0 bases and V 0 bases, and 13 bases lay outside the gene matches. CDR3 sequence: CASSQDLGTSTLSSYNEQFF. CDR3 sequence (DNA): TGTGCCAGCAGCCAAGATCTAGGGACTAGTACCTTAAGCTCCTACAATGAGCAGTTCTTC.

This clonotype was picked up many times. This rearrangement joins TRBV20-1 to TRBJ2-5; D is perhaps TRBD1 (6 bases). The CDR3 has 14 amino acids. The germline CDR1 and CDR2 sequences are DFQATT and SNEGSKA (reference sequence). V shed 0 bases and J shed 3 bases, with 11 bases lying between them. The CDR3 coding sequence is TGCAGTGCTAGAGAATCGAGGGGGAAAGAGACCCAGTACTTC. It translates to CSARESRGKETQYF.

This clonotype was observed a single time. A much larger clone sits a single nucleotide away, making a read error possible. The V call is TRBV6-1, the J call TRBJ2-3, with 13 positions matching TRBD2. There are 16 residues in the CDR3. Germline values: CDR1 MNHNS, CDR2 SASEGT. Trimming removed 5 bases from V and 4 bases from J; junction bases left unmatched: 6. The CDR3 DNA reads as TGTGCCAGCAGTACGACTAGCGGGGGGATCGCAGATACGCAGTATTTT. Translation gives CASSTTSGGIADTQYF.

This clonotype was seen once. The chain is built from TRBV7-2 and TRBJ2-6; D gene unclear. The CDR3 length is 18 residues. With 2 bases removed from V and 3 bases from J, the gap between germline ends came to 17 bases. Per germline, CDR1 SGHTA and CDR2 FQGNSA. CDR3 amino acids: CASSLSAIGLDGANVLTF. In nucleotides, the CDR3 is TGTGCCAGCAGCTTAAGTGCGATAGGATTAGATGGGGCCAACGTCCTGACTTTC.